The present T cell receptor beta chain was sequenced within a study of shared clonotypes between healthy human individuals. Study overall: The people who gave samples were a couple of women and a few men aged 18 to 49. Whole-study findings and limits: Naive subsets typically showed greater estimated richness than memory subsets. The study found about 4.6% of naive CD4 clonotypes shared across a few donors.

The method was immunoSEQ multiplex PCR; TCRdb's version includes in-frame clones alone and lacks a portion of them. This table holds 2 million to 2.5 million clones, almost 96% found once. Donors comprised only Caucasian adults living in Nashville, Tennessee. With 5 bases removed from V and 7 bases from J, the gap between germline ends came to 21 bases. This CDR3 is 16 amino acids long. Germline V lookup: CDR1 GTSNPN, CDR2 SVGIG (reference sequence). Concerning this clone itself: Its antigen is as yet unknown.

Specimen: naive CD4+ T cells sorted from blood. Subset indicated: CD45RA+ positively selected. This clonotype was obtained from a man aged 18 to 30 in good health. This sequence joins TRBV30 and TRBJ1-6; no clear D gene. CDR3: CAWGGLGQAKNSPLHF. In DNA form, the CDR3 reads TGTGCCTGGGGCGGTCTAGGGCAGGCGAAAAATTCACCCCTCCACTTT.